This TCR beta chain was obtained from a study of blood T cell repertoires in COVID-19. Turning to the study itself: Italy, Spain and the United States were the sources of the convalescent and acute COVID-19 samples. T cells, B-cell-depleted T cells, or PBMCs supplied cDNA or gDNA.

A Seattle source enrolled patients during active infection and followed them longitudinally. V lost 4 bases and J lost 4; bases outside the gene matches: 3. CDR3 length: 15 amino acids. Germline V gives CDR1 MNHEY, CDR2 SVGAGI. This clone was seen only once. Original processing notes: Amplification of reference gene primers was used by the study to estimate nucleated cell counts. Sequenced by immunoSEQ multiplex PCR; TCRdb stores in-frame clones only, minus some. V and J calls and clone size follow that table, whereas D and trimming were derived from the DNA. The sample has fewer than 250,000 clones, 82% seen once.

Sequencing was carried out using peripheral blood. This clonotype originated in a woman aged 60 to 75 with COVID-19, enrolled during active disease. V and J are TRBV6-5 and TRBJ2-3; TRBD2 agrees at 12 bases. The DNA of the CDR3 is TGTGCCAGCAGTTCGGGACTAGCGGGTGCAGATACGCAGTATTTT. It translates to CASSSGLAGADTQYF.